The text below deals with one T cell receptor beta chain. The germline V gene encodes CDR1 SGHVS and CDR2 FQNEAQ. This CDR3 comprises 14 residues. V shed 5 bases and J shed 2 bases, with 10 bases lying between them. Using RNA transcripts as the source, TCR beta CDR3 regions were amplified. The HTBI set primed first-round TCR CDR3 RT-PCR. TCRdb itself ran the multiplex PCR reads through MiXCR, one entry per CDR3 protein. In the table there are some 510,000 distinct CDR3 sequences, around 42% of which are singletons. The entry originates in a study of T cells in Graves' hyperthyroidism and ophthalmopathy. Absent ophthalmopathy progression within 18 months defined stable Graves' hyperthyroidism. Pregnant or lactating patients were excluded, as were those with uncontrolled infection or other autoimmune disease.

The sample was peripheral blood or thyroid tissue (not recorded which). The sequence was collected from a woman under 30 with Graves' hyperthyroidism. The gene calls are TRBV7-8 and TRBJ1-3; D unresolved. Here the CDR3 DNA reads TGTGCCAGCAGCCACTTTGGCACTGGAAACACCATATATTTT. It codes for CASSHFGTGNTIYF.